This T cell receptor (beta chain) was obtained from a study of T-cell reconstitution after alpha-beta-depleted transplantation in children. Unique molecular identifiers featured in how the TCRbeta library was prepared. From the PCR reads, TCRdb called clonotypes with MiXCR, one entry per CDR3 protein. This sample has around 960,000 distinct CDR3 sequences, with under 30% found just once. The V end was cut by 7 bases, the J end by 6 bases, with 24 bases between. The CDR3 consists of 16 residues. The sequence derives from a boy under three years old who had a stem cell transplant for SCID, so the T cells may come from the graft donor. The sequencing used PBMCs, mostly from graft donor cells, collected 360 days after TCRalphabeta/CD19-depleted stem cell transplant. The chain joins TRBV12-3 or TRBV12-4 to TRBJ2-5; possible D gene TRBD2, 7 bases. CDR3 coding DNA: TGTGCCAGCACCTCTCCCGGGGAGGGGGTTCGGAAGACCCAGTACTTC. Translated: CASTSPGEGVRKTQYF.